This TCR beta chain appears in the sequencing data of a study of blood T cell repertoires in COVID-19. In the study overall: COVID-19 samples from acute and convalescent phases originated in the United States, Italy and Spain. PBMCs, B-cell-depleted T cells, or T cells were the source of the cDNA or gDNA that made up the material.

Per the study methods: Cell counts per sample came from amplifying reference gene primers. Using immunoSEQ multiplex PCR, the repertoire was profiled, and TCRdb retains in-frame clones only, with some absent. The V and J calls and clone size were taken over from that table, and D and trimming were inferred from the DNA. The data show approximately 150,000 clones, with roughly 86% seen just once and around 1.4% held by the top ten. The TCR originated in a woman between 45 and 65 years old with acute or convalescent COVID-19. The sample was peripheral blood.

CDR3: CASSRTSRNQETQYF. As DNA, the CDR3 is TGTGCCAGCAGCCGGACTAGCAGAAACCAAGAGACCCAGTACTTC. The J gene is TRBJ2-5, the V gene TRBV5-4; 8 positions match TRBD2. The ends lost 4 bases at V and 0 bases at J; junction bases unmatched: 5. The CDR3 is made up of 15 amino acids. Looked up from germline, CDR1 is SGHNT and CDR2 is YYREEE (reference sequence). Looking up the rest from reference TRBV5-4 and TRBJ2-5 gives the full variable domain: ETGVTQSPTHLIKTRGQQVTLRCSSQSGHNTVSWYQQALGQGPQFIFQYYREEENGRGNFPPRFSGLQFPNYSSELNVNALELDDSALYLCASSRTSRNQETQYFGPGTRLLVL.